These 19 T cell receptor beta chains share one sample of origin, sequenced in a study of blood T cells in healthy people across ages. The use of a sample-barcoded 5' primer and a J-beta primer mix characterized a second PCR of roughly 7 to 12 cycles. TCRdb reprocessed the 5' RACE reads via MiXCR and lists one record per CDR3 protein. The table includes around 1.7 million distinct CDR3 sequences, 28% detected once. Sequenced material: blood. Receptors were obtained from a young woman in good health.

This clonotype was counted a few times. The genes are TRBV2 and TRBJ2-3, with D possibly matching TRBD2 (5 bases). The CDR3 is 13 residues long. Germline assignment: CDR1 SNHLY and CDR2 FYNNEI. V lost 8 bases and J lost 6, with 15 bases in between. This chain's CDR3 is CASDEGMRDTQYF. DNA of the CDR3: TGTGCCAGCGACGAGGGTATGAGGGATACGCAGTATTTT.

The genes are TRBV10-3 and TRBJ2-1; 14 bases line up with TRBD2. This CDR3 is 17 amino acids long. The J segment lost 7 bases and the V segment lost 0 bases, leaving 5 bases of the junction unmatched. The germline gives CDR1 ENHRY, CDR2 SYGVKD. The chain's CDR3 is CAISESGLAGAINEQFF. DNA of the CDR3: TGTGCCATCAGTGAGTCGGGACTAGCGGGGGCCATTAATGAGCAGTTCTTC.

This clonotype was picked up many times. CDR3 protein: CAISESSSGTDTQYF. DNA for the CDR3: TGTGCCATCAGTGAGTCCTCTAGCGGGACAGATACGCAGTATTTT. This rearrangement joins TRBV10-3 to TRBJ2-3; 8 bases are a match to TRBD2. CDR3 length: 15 amino acids. V was clipped by 0 bases and J by 3 bases; unmatched bases: 2. The germline V gene has CDR1 ENHRY and CDR2 SYGVKD.

This clonotype was counted ten times or more. The V gene is TRBV6-5, the J gene TRBJ2-5; TRBD1 matches 9 bases. Germline assignment: CDR1 MNHEY and CDR2 SVGAGI. The ends lost 6 bases at V and 1 base at J; junction bases unmatched: 6. CDR3 length: 15 amino acids. Here the CDR3 DNA reads TGTGCCAGCAGAAGGGACAGGGCTACCCAAGAGACCCAGTACTTC. This codes for CASRRDRATQETQYF.

V is TRBV7-2 and J is TRBJ1-6; D call uncertain. This CDR3 is 14 amino acids long. Trimming removed 5 bases at V and 10 bases at J, with 15 bases between. Germline CDR1 reads SGHTA; CDR2 reads FQGNSA. The CDR3 DNA is TGTGCCAGCAGCCCTGCGGGGAGACGATCACCCCTCCACTTT. Translation gives CASSPAGRRSPLHF.

Ten or more counts support this clonotype. The chain has TRBV29-1 and TRBJ2-1, with a weak D call TRBD2 (5 bases). This CDR3 has 14 residues. Between the trimmed V and J ends, which lost 2 bases and 6 bases, there was a span of 14 bases. The V gene's germline CDR1 is SQVTM and CDR2 ANQGSEA. The CDR3 is CSVESLVVSNEQFF. DNA of the CDR3: TGCAGCGTTGAATCACTAGTAGTCAGCAATGAGCAGTTCTTC.

The genes are TRBV5-4 and TRBJ2-7, with D unresolved. Germline CDR1 reads SGHNT; CDR2 reads YYREEE (reference sequence). The CDR3 totals 16 residues. Trimming shortened V by 4 bases and J by 1 base, and 18 bases separated the two germline ends. The chain's CDR3 is CASSPNGRSSSYEQYF. As DNA, the CDR3 is TGTGCCAGCAGCCCCAATGGAAGGTCCTCATCCTACGAGCAGTACTTC.

On this clonotype itself: Germline and junction disagree at one end, which may indicate a read error. This chain uses TRBV3-1 with TRBJ1-2; 8 bases match TRBD1. The CDR3 sequence is 15 residues long. Germline V gives CDR1 LGHDT, CDR2 YNNKEL (reference sequence). This CDR3 is CSSSQGDRLFYGYTF. In DNA, the CDR3 is TGTTCCAGCAGCCAAGGGGACAGGCTATTCTATGGCTACACCTTC.

This clonotype was counted a few times. The V and J genes are TRBV3-1 and TRBJ2-2; 9 positions agree with TRBD2. The CDR3 contains 18 residues. Germline V gene lookup returns CDR1 LGHDT and CDR2 YNNKEL (reference sequence). With 4 bases clipped from V and 9 bases from J, the junction kept 18 bases outside the gene matches. The CDR3 loop reads CASSPMPSGMAPPRELFF. The CDR3 nucleotides are TGTGCCAGCAGCCCCATGCCTAGCGGGATGGCTCCCCCCAGGGAGCTGTTTTTT. Using reference TRBV3-1 and TRBJ2-2 for the parts outside the CDR3, the full variable domain is DTAVSQTPKYLVTQMGNDKSIKCEQNLGHDTMYWYKQDSKKFLKIMFSYNNKELIINETVPNRFSPKSPDKAHLNLHINSLELGDSAVYFCASSPMPSGMAPPRELFFGEGSRLTVL.

The rearrangement links TRBV4-1 to TRBJ2-7; tentative D call: TRBD2 (6 bases). CDR1 and CDR2 from the germline V gene are MGHRA and YSYEKL. Trimming stripped 4 bases from V and 3 bases from J, with 16 bases between. The CDR3 length is 15 residues. This CDR3 reads CASSRGSGDLYEQYF. The CDR3 DNA reads as TGCGCCAGCAGCCGAGGATCGGGGGATCTCTACGAGCAGTACTTC.

The chain's CDR3 is CASSTVTGILAYNEQFF. The DNA for the CDR3 is TGCGCCAGCAGCACCGTTACAGGGATATTGGCCTACAATGAGCAGTTCTTC. The chain combines TRBV5-1 with TRBJ2-1; D perhaps matches TRBD1 (6 bases). The CDR3 totals 17 residues. Trimming took 4 bases from V and 2 from J, leaving 19 bases between them. Germline CDR1 reads SGHRS; CDR2 reads YFSETQ.

The chain uses TRBV20-1 and TRBJ2-7, with no clear D. CDR3 size: 11 residues. Germline-derived CDR1 and CDR2 are DFQATT and SNEGSKA (reference sequence). Trimming took off 0 bases at V and 9 bases at J, with 9 bases between the two ends. Written as DNA, the CDR3 is TGCAGTGCTAGAGATGGGAAGGGGCAGTACTTC. This sequence encodes CSARDGKGQYF.

The chain uses TRBV28 and TRBJ1-4; perhaps TRBD1 as D (6 bases). CDR3 length: 12 residues. V was shortened by 4 bases and J by 9 bases, with 9 bases between the two germline ends. Per the germline V gene, CDR1 is MDHEN and CDR2 is SYDVKM. Here the CDR3 reads CASSSQGQKLFF. In nucleotides, the CDR3 is TGTGCCAGCAGTTCGCAGGGGCAAAAACTGTTTTTT. Together with reference TRBV28 and TRBJ1-4, the CDR3 gives the full variable domain: DVKVTQSSRYLVKRTGEKVFLECVQDMDHENMFWYRQDPGLGLRLIYFSYDVKMKEKGDIPEGYSVSREKKERFSLILESASTNQTSMYLCASSSQGQKLFFGSGTQLSVL.

In its sample, this clonotype was seen a few times. This chain uses TRBV6-6 with TRBJ2-4, with 12 bases that match TRBD2. Germline lookup yields CDR1 MNHNY and CDR2 SVGAGI (reference sequence). The ends lost 7 bases at V and 13 bases at J; junction bases unmatched: 14. The CDR3 sequence is 15 residues long. DNA of the CDR3: TGTGCCAGCAAGGCCCCACTAGCGGGAGGTAGTGAGCAGTACTTC. Its protein is CASKAPLAGGSEQYF.

This clonotype was counted a few times. CDR3 sequence reads: CASSGVEEGYTF. The CDR3 region has the DNA TGTGCCAGCAGTGGGGTGGAGGAGGGCTACACCTTC. The chain combines TRBV28 with TRBJ1-2; D gene unclear. Per the germline V gene, CDR1 is MDHEN and CDR2 is SYDVKM. V gave up 5 bases and J gave up 8 bases, with 12 bases separating them. The CDR3 covers 12 residues.

Many counts were recorded for this clonotype. This sequence joins TRBV12-3 or TRBV12-4 and TRBJ1-6; TRBD1 aligns across 7 bases. V trimming: 5 bases; J trimming: 9 bases; junction bases outside the gene matches: 4. This CDR3 has 13 amino acids. Here the CDR3 reads CASSPRQGSPLHF. The CDR3 DNA reads as TGTGCCAGCAGTCCACGACAGGGTTCACCCCTCCACTTT.

Points on this clonotype: The junction departs from germline at one end; a sequencing error may be responsible. The J gene is TRBJ2-7, the V gene TRBV7-9; possible D gene TRBD2, 6 bases. Germline V gene sequence: CDR1 SEHNR, CDR2 FQNEAQ (reference sequence). The CDR3 consists of 14 residues. DNA for the CDR3: TGTGCCTGCAGGCCCAAGGAGGGGAACAACGAGCAGTACTTC. The encoded protein is CACRPKEGNNEQYF.

This clonotype was seen more than once but under ten times. V is TRBV24-1 and J is TRBJ2-5, with D possibly being TRBD1 (6 bases). The CDR3 contains 13 residues. Germline V gene data show CDR1 as KGHDR and CDR2 as SFDVKD. Trimming removed 6 bases at V and 5 bases at J, with 12 bases between. CDR3: CATSKSGAETQYF. The CDR3 nucleotides are TGTGCCACCAGTAAGTCAGGGGCGGAGACCCAGTACTTC.

This clonotype was found many times. The chain uses TRBV29-1 and TRBJ1-2; D uncertain. The CDR3 length is 14 residues. With 4 bases removed from V and 2 bases from J, the gap between germline ends came to 14 bases. Germline V gene data show CDR1 as SQVTM and CDR2 as ANQGSEA. CDR3 bases: TGCAGCGTTGTTGTGGCGGGGAAGAACTATGGCTACACCTTC. It encodes CSVVVAGKNYGYTF.